This entry describes one TCR beta chain. Its specificity is unknown. These data belong to a study of CXCR3-negative and CXCR3-positive naive CD8 T cells. In the study overall: Every library held about 1.5 +/- 0.3 million TRB reads, and the total came to roughly 140 million.

Germline V gives CDR1 SGDLS, CDR2 YYNGEE. The CDR3 extends over 14 amino acids. Study results and caveats: Naive cells that were CXCR3-negative or CXCR3-positive used TRBV-TRBJ genes alike, while memory cells diverged. In both naive subsets diversity was comparably high, whereas memory CD8+ cells showed much lower diversity. Naive subsets showed comparable surface CD5, and TCR interaction strength was also inferred from TRB CDR3 physicochemistry. TRB CDR3s were more hydrophobic in CXCR3-positive than in CXCR3-negative naive cells.

TRB cDNA was prepared as libraries by UMI-labeled 5' RACE. No DNA is given; TCRdb re-called the 5' RACE reads and lists each CDR3 protein once. The ten most abundant clones cover 0.55% to 0.8% of a sample with tens of thousands of distinct CDR3 sequences. What was sequenced was naive CXCR3+ CD8+ T cells from blood. The subset denotes: CD45RO-CCR7+CD27+CD95- naive CD8+ T cells expressing CXCR3 (TNR3+). This TCR was sampled from a human donor in good health. Some clones in this sample may be carry-over from other donors' samples. This chain connects TRBV9 to TRBJ1-2; lacking DNA, the TRBD1 call made by TCRdb goes unchecked. The CDR3 sequence: CASSGRQGGDGYTF.